The 19 T cell receptor beta chains in this list originate from one sample, sequenced in a study of blood T cell repertoires in COVID-19. Assay: immunoSEQ multiplex PCR; the TCRdb copy retains only in-frame clones and omits some. Of 300,000 to 400,000 clones listed, around 89% are singletons. Source material: PBMCs or T cells enriched from blood (not recorded which). These receptors were collected from a young woman with acute COVID-19.

The chain carries TRBV2 and TRBJ1-1; D might be TRBD1 (5 bases). CDR1 is SNHLY and CDR2 is FYNNEI in the germline V gene. V was cut by 6 bases and J by 6 bases, with 8 bases left in between. CDR3 length equals 11 residues. The CDR3 sequence: CASSREAEAFF. The CDR3 DNA sequence: TGTGCCAGCAGCAGGGAGGCTGAAGCTTTCTTT.

CDR3 loop: CASSRGQGWAYEQYF. As DNA, the CDR3 is TGTGCCAGCAGCCGCGGACAGGGTTGGGCCTACGAGCAGTACTTC. The rearrangement links TRBV5-8 to TRBJ2-7; TRBD1 matches 8 bases. V shed 4 bases, J shed 2 bases, and the junction held 8 bases outside the gene matches. Germline CDR1 is SGHTS and CDR2 is YDEGEE. This CDR3 is built from 15 residues.

This chain joins TRBV19 and TRBJ1-5, with D possibly being TRBD1 (5 bases). The CDR3 is made up of 16 amino acids. Germline lookup yields CDR1 LNHDA and CDR2 SQIVND (reference sequence). The V end was cut by 3 bases, the J end by 1 base, with 13 bases between. The CDR3 nucleotides are TGTGCCAGTAGTATCATAGGGGAAGGAAGCAATCAGCCCCAGCATTTT. Its translation is CASSIIGEGSNQPQHF.

The V and J genes are TRBV5-1 and TRBJ2-3, with 9 bases aligning to TRBD2. The junction had 8 bases not matched to a gene; V was cut back by 2 bases and J by 4 bases. CDR1 SGHRS and CDR2 YFSETQ come from the germline V gene. There are 16 residues in the CDR3. CDR3 nucleotide sequence: TGCGCCAGCAGCTTAGGTGGTAGCGGGGGAGCAGATACGCAGTATTTT. Translated: CASSLGGSGGADTQYF.

The chain joins TRBV7-9 to TRBJ2-5, with a tentative D call TRBD1 (6 bases). The ends were cut back, 4 bases at V and 4 bases at J, with 22 bases in the middle. The CDR3 loop spans 17 amino acids. From germline, CDR1 is SEHNR and CDR2 FQNEAQ (reference sequence). Here the CDR3 DNA reads TGTGCCAGCAGCTCACTAGAATCGGGACAAAGGGGAGAGACCCAGTACTTC. As protein: CASSSLESGQRGETQYF.

This clone was detected once. This chain connects TRBV18 to TRBJ2-2, with D maybe TRBD1 (5 bases). Germline lookup yields CDR1 KGHSH and CDR2 LQKENI. The V gene lost 6 bases and the J gene lost 7 bases, with 15 bases spanning the gap. The CDR3 totals 14 residues. The CDR3 coding sequence is TGTGCCAGCTCTCCGTCCAGGGAAGGCGGGGAGCTGTTTTTT. This gives the protein CASSPSREGGELFF.

The CDR3 DNA reads as TGCGCCAGCAGCCAAGATGGTCCCGGGTGGGAGCAGTACTTC. It codes for CASSQDGPGWEQYF. The chain recombines TRBV4-1 with TRBJ2-7, with unresolved D. With 0 bases removed from V and 7 bases from J, the gap between germline ends came to 13 bases. The CDR3 loop spans 14 amino acids. From germline, CDR1 is MGHRA and CDR2 YSYEKL.

The V gene is TRBV2, the J gene TRBJ2-1; D gene ambiguous. V shed 5 bases and J shed 5 bases, with 16 bases lying between them. CDR3 size: 15 residues. The germline gives CDR1 SNHLY, CDR2 FYNNEI. The CDR3 loop is CASSPVLAEDNEQFF. CDR3 coding DNA: TGTGCCAGCAGTCCGGTCCTGGCAGAGGACAATGAGCAGTTCTTC.

The rearrangement links TRBV30 to TRBJ1-1; D unclear. The ends were cut back, 0 bases at V and 0 bases at J, with 8 bases in the middle. This CDR3 has 14 amino acids. CDR1 and CDR2 from the germline V gene are GTSNPN and SVGIG (reference sequence). The CDR3 region has the DNA TGTGCCTGGAGTGTTAGAGAAATGAACACTGAAGCTTTCTTT. It codes for CAWSVREMNTEAFF.

The J gene is TRBJ1-5, the V gene TRBV5-6; no firm D call. The CDR3 has 13 amino acids. The V gene's germline CDR1 is SGHDT and CDR2 YYEEEE. The V end was cut by 2 bases, the J end by 1 base, with 4 bases between. For the CDR3, the DNA is TGTGCCAGCAGCTTCGCGAGCAATCAGCCCCAGCATTTT. The encoded protein is CASSFASNQPQHF.

The CDR3 DNA follows: TGTGCCAGTAGCCCCTCGACAGGGATTACCTACGAGCAGTACTTC. Its protein is CASSPSTGITYEQYF. The chain has TRBV19 and TRBJ2-7; TRBD1 aligns across 7 bases. V gave up 6 bases and J gave up 2 bases; unmatched junction bases: 10. The germline gives CDR1 LNHDA, CDR2 SQIVND (reference sequence). This CDR3 is built from 15 residues.

This clone has a single count. This rearrangement joins TRBV14 to TRBJ1-2; D uncertain. Trimming shortened V by 4 bases and J by 1 base, and 7 bases separated the two germline ends. The CDR3 spans 13 residues. CDR1 is SGHDN, CDR2 FVKESK, per germline. The CDR3: CASSLTLNYGYTF. The CDR3 nucleotides are TGTGCCAGCAGCCTGACTCTTAACTATGGCTACACCTTC. The whole variable domain, filled in from reference TRBV14 and TRBJ1-2, reads EAGVTQFPSHSVIEKGQTVTLRCDPISGHDNLYWYRRVMGKEIKFLLHFVKESKQDESGMPNNRFLAERTGGTYSTLKVQPAELEDSGVYFCASSLTLNYGYTFGSGTRLTVV.

The CDR3 protein is CAWSNLPTGNTEAFF. The DNA of the CDR3 is TGTGCCTGGAGTAATCTTCCAACGGGGAACACTGAAGCTTTCTTT. The chain is built from TRBV30 and TRBJ1-1; no clear D gene. This CDR3 region has 15 residues. Germline-derived CDR1 and CDR2 are GTSNPN and SVGIG (reference sequence). V was cut by 2 bases and J by 1 base, with 14 bases left in between.

This chain connects TRBV11-2 to TRBJ1-2, with 8 bases aligning to TRBD1. Per the germline V gene, CDR1 is SGHAT and CDR2 is FQNNGV. V dropped 5 bases and J dropped 8; count of bases not matched to a gene: 10. The CDR3 has 14 residues. CDR3 coding DNA: TGTGCCAGCAGCCCAGGACTAAACAGGGGGGGCTACACCTTC. Its translation: CASSPGLNRGGYTF.

CDR3 region: CASSSSTKRNEQFF. In DNA form, the CDR3 reads TGTGCCAGCAGCTCCTCGACTAAAAGGAATGAGCAGTTCTTC. V usage is TRBV9 and J usage is TRBJ2-1; maybe TRBD2 (5 bases). V lost 4 bases to trimming and J lost 7 bases, with 15 bases between them. The germline V gene encodes CDR1 SGDLS and CDR2 YYNGEE. The CDR3 has 14 residues.

The chain recombines TRBV6-5 with TRBJ2-1; the match to TRBD2 covers 8 bases. CDR3 size: 15 residues. CDR1 and CDR2 from the germline V gene are MNHEY and SVGAGI. With 0 bases clipped from V and 8 bases from J, the junction kept 6 bases outside the gene matches. CDR3 in DNA: TGTGCCAGCAGTTACTCTGGACTAGCCGATTATGAGCAGTTCTTC. Translated: CASSYSGLADYEQFF.

V and J are TRBV5-6 and TRBJ2-1, with 8 bases identical to TRBD2. Germline-derived CDR1 and CDR2 are SGHDT and YYEEEE. The CDR3 spans 15 residues. The ends lost 3 bases at V and 8 bases at J; junction bases unmatched: 10. CDR3 in amino acids: CASSSPSGTRYEQFF. Here the CDR3 DNA reads TGTGCCAGCAGCTCACCGTCCGGGACTAGATATGAGCAGTTCTTC.

This sequence joins TRBV10-1 and TRBJ1-1; 7 nucleotides line up with TRBD1. Germline V gene data show CDR1 as WNHNN and CDR2 as SYGVQD (reference sequence). The CDR3 has 14 amino acids. V shed 7 bases and J 0 bases; nucleotides not matched to a gene: 5. The CDR3 is CASTQGDLNTEAFF. DNA of the CDR3: TGCGCCAGCACCCAGGGGGACCTGAACACTGAAGCTTTCTTT.

The chain recombines TRBV27 with TRBJ2-1; D might be TRBD2 (7 bases). The CDR3 sequence is 16 residues long. Germline V CDR1 and CDR2: MNHEY, SMNVEV (reference sequence). The ends were cut back, 3 bases at V and 4 bases at J, with 16 bases in the middle. Here the CDR3 DNA reads TGTGCCAGCAGTTTTACTAGGGGGGGGGCTTACAATGAGCAGTTCTTC. It is translated as CASSFTRGGAYNEQFF.